This TCR beta chain came from a study of T cells after yellow fever vaccination. From germline, CDR1 is DFQATT and CDR2 SNEGSKA (reference sequence). CDR3 length equals 17 residues. The V and J ends lost 5 bases and 3 bases respectively, with 20 bases between them. Generation of TCR cDNA used 5'RACE template switching (which added a universal primer site and UMIs). TCRdb analysed the 5' RACE reads with MiXCR anew, one entry per CDR3 protein. Of some 600,000 distinct CDR3 sequences in the sample, around a sixth were seen once. This sequence was found in a man younger than 30 who received the YFV17D yellow fever vaccine. The chain combines TRBV20-1 with TRBJ2-6, with D possibly TRBD1 on 5 matching bases. This specimen consisted of PBMCs, obtained 4 to 6 days after the first yellow fever vaccination. In DNA form, the CDR3 reads TGCAGTGCTCGTCCTAGGGGTAGTTTCTTTGGGGCCAACGTCCTGACTTTC. Protein: CSARPRGSFFGANVLTF.